One and the same sample provided the 6 T cell receptor beta chains below, sequenced in a study of human T cells and chemical hapten exposure. Time point reported: patch test 2, 6 weeks after DPC sensitization. Treatment specified: therapeutic diphenylcyclopropenone sensitization with weekly scalp DPC. TCRdb processed the RACE reads anew with MiXCR; each CDR3 protein has one entry. The table shows about 110,000 distinct CDR3 sequences, with 9.2% occurring only once. Here the sequenced sample was whole blood, taken in connection with sensitization to the hapten diphenylcyclopropenone (DPC). These receptors all stem from a woman in her 40s with alopecia areata. Some clones in this sample may be carry-over from other donors' samples.

The table lists this clonotype with many counts. The V gene is TRBV7-9, the J gene TRBJ2-1, with D possibly being TRBD2 (5 bases). This CDR3 region has 14 residues. CDR1 and CDR2 (germline): SEHNR, FQNEAQ (reference sequence). V dropped 4 bases and J dropped 7 bases, with 14 bases sitting between them. The CDR3 coding sequence is TGTGCCAGCAGCTCGAGGGATCGGGGAAATGAGCAGTTCTTC. It codes for CASSSRDRGNEQFF.

This clonotype was recorded many times. V and J are TRBV6-5 and TRBJ2-3, with a possible D match to TRBD2 (6 bases). This CDR3 comprises 12 residues. V was cut by 10 bases and J by 10 bases, with 18 bases left in between. Germline CDR1 is MNHEY and CDR2 is SVGAGI. DNA for the CDR3: TGTGCCACTGGGGGGACCGATCGACCGCAGTATTTT. Translation gives CATGGTDRPQYF.

This clonotype was seen repeatedly, ten times or more. The CDR3 sequence: CASSPRQGLGGYTF. CDR3 sequence (DNA): TGTGCCAGTAGTCCCCGACAGGGACTCGGTGGCTACACCTTC. This chain links TRBV19 with TRBJ1-2; 7 nucleotides match TRBD1. The germline gives CDR1 LNHDA, CDR2 SQIVND (reference sequence). V lost 5 bases to trimming and J lost 7 bases; unmatched junction nucleotides: 10. The CDR3 sequence is 14 residues long.

The V call is TRBV9, the J call TRBJ2-7, with D possibly matching TRBD2 (6 bases). CDR1 is SGDLS, CDR2 YYNGEE, per germline. Trimming removed 2 bases at V and 0 bases at J, with 15 bases between. CDR3 size: 16 residues. The CDR3 spells CASSVAPGVSSYEQYF. DNA of the CDR3: TGTGCCAGCAGCGTTGCTCCGGGAGTTAGCTCCTACGAGCAGTACTTC. The whole variable domain, remainder taken from reference TRBV9 and TRBJ2-7, is DSGVTQTPKHLITATGQRVTLRCSPRSGDLSVYWYQQSLDQGLQFLIQYYNGEERAKGNILERFSAQQFPDLHSELNLSSLELGDSALYFCASSVAPGVSSYEQYFGPGTRLTVT.

In this sample, this clonotype turned up many times. The junction and the germline gene differ at one end; a read error may be behind it. The chain has TRBV7-9 and TRBJ2-1, with 12 bases matching TRBD2. Germline V lookup: CDR1 SEHNR, CDR2 FQNEAQ (reference sequence). The CDR3 loop spans 14 amino acids. CDR3 DNA: TGTGCCAGCAGCCTAGCGGGGGGGCCTTTTGAGCAGTTCTTC. It codes for CASSLAGGPFEQFF. The full variable domain, completed using reference TRBV7-9 and TRBJ2-1, is DTGVSQNPRHKITKRGQNVTFRCDPISEHNRLYWYRQTLGQGPEFLTYFQNEAQLEKSRLLSDRFSAERPKGSFSTLEIQRTEQGDSAMYLCASSLAGGPFEQFFGPGTRLTVL.

This chain links TRBV7-3 with TRBJ2-1; D gene unclear. This CDR3 contains 15 residues. Germline V gene lookup returns CDR1 SGHTA and CDR2 FQGTGA. The germline V and J ends were trimmed by 5 bases and 0 bases, with 11 bases remaining between them. The CDR3 loop reads CASSLYLGSYNEQFF. CDR3 coding DNA: TGTGCCAGCAGCCTATATCTGGGCTCCTACAATGAGCAGTTCTTC.